The 24 T cell receptor beta chains listed next were all sequenced from one sample in a study of EBV T-cell therapy then PD-1 blockade in nasopharyngeal carcinoma (dated by TCRdb to about 2021). For these receptors, no antigen is known. Sample treatment or condition, as interpreted from the label and publication: AdE1-LMPpoly-expanded autologous EBV-specific T-cell therapy followed by anti-PD-1 nivolumab. Library preparation used the immunoSEQ multiplex PCR assay. TCRdb took this table from immuneACCESS and kept in-frame rearrangements with V and J called. Such tables lack part of the clones; where checked against another copy, unresolved V genes explain under half of the gap, and the rest is unexplained. This sample holds some 19,000 clones; roughly 84% were observed only once. The ten largest account for 31% of the sample. Specimen: CD8+ T cells from blood, collected around day 34 from a patient whose treatment included autologous EBV-specific T cells and nivolumab. Receptors were obtained from a man aged 40-49 years with nasopharyngeal carcinoma.

This rearrangement joins TRBV4-2 to TRBJ2-7; TRBD2 matches 10 bases. Germline CDR1 and CDR2: LGHNA and YNFKEQ. J gave up 4 bases and V 0 bases, and 6 bases lay outside the gene matches. There are 16 residues in the CDR3. This CDR3 is CASSQDVGAGGYEQYF. Written as DNA, the CDR3 is TGTGCCAGCAGCCAAGATGTGGGAGCGGGGGGGTACGAGCAGTACTTC.

This chain links TRBV7-8 with TRBJ1-1; no reliable D call. V lost 0 bases and J lost 7, with 9 bases in between. This CDR3 spans 13 amino acids. Germline V CDR1 and CDR2: SGHVS, FQNEAQ. CDR3 loop: CASSLALHLEAFF. Here the CDR3 DNA reads TGTGCCAGCAGCTTAGCTCTGCACCTTGAAGCTTTCTTT.

This clone showed up just once. This sequence joins TRBV7-6 and TRBJ2-3, with a tentative D call TRBD1 (6 bases). Germline lookup yields CDR1 SGHVS and CDR2 FNYEAQ. The V gene lost 2 bases and the J gene lost 1 base, with 13 bases spanning the gap. CDR3 length equals 16 residues. The CDR3 nucleotides are TGTGCCAGCAGCTTAAGGGCAGGGGAGCGCACAGATACGCAGTATTTT. This translates into CASSLRAGERTDTQYF.

This clone was seen only a few times. The V gene is TRBV6-4, the J gene TRBJ2-3; D is perhaps TRBD1 or TRBD2 (5 bases each). CDR3 size: 16 residues. V gave up 0 bases and J gave up 4 bases, with 14 bases separating them. CDR1 MRHNA and CDR2 SNTAGT come from the germline V gene. CDR3 sequence: CASSDSSSRGPDTQYF. CDR3 coding DNA: TGTGCCAGCAGTGACTCTAGCTCCCGGGGCCCAGATACGCAGTATTTT.

This chain's CDR3 is CAWDQGATSNQPQHF. The CDR3 DNA follows: TGTGCCTGGGACCAGGGGGCGACGTCCAATCAGCCCCAGCATTTT. The V and J genes are TRBV30 and TRBJ1-5; 8 nucleotides align to TRBD1. Losses at the gene ends were 5 bases for V and 3 bases for J; bases not matched to a gene: 9. Looked up from germline, CDR1 is GTSNPN and CDR2 is SVGIG (reference sequence). The CDR3 consists of 15 residues. Using reference TRBV30 and TRBJ1-5 for the parts outside the CDR3, the full variable domain is SQTIHQWPATLVQPVGSPLSLECTVEGTSNPNLYWYRQAAGRGLQLLFYSVGIGQISSEVPQNLSASRPQDRQFILSSKKLLLSDSGFYLCAWDQGATSNQPQHFGDGTRLSIL.

V and J are TRBV15 and TRBJ1-2, with TRBD1 matching 11 bases. The CDR3 runs to 15 residues. The germline V gene has CDR1 LNHNV and CDR2 YYDKDF (reference sequence). J lost 1 base, V lost 3 bases, and 1 base had no gene match. CDR3 loop: CATSSGTGGNYGYTF. Written as DNA, the CDR3 is TGTGCCACCAGCAGCGGGACAGGGGGTAACTATGGCTACACCTTC.

The chain joins TRBV19 to TRBJ1-4, with 9 bases identical to TRBD1. The CDR3 has 14 residues. V lost 7 bases, J lost 5 bases, and 5 bases stayed unmatched. Germline loops: CDR1 LNHDA, CDR2 SQIVND (reference sequence). CDR3 protein: CASTSGTGNEKLFF. CDR3 DNA: TGTGCCAGTACCTCCGGGACAGGGAATGAAAAACTGTTTTTT. The whole variable domain, filled in from reference TRBV19 and TRBJ1-4, reads DGGITQSPKYLFRKEGQNVTLSCEQNLNHDAMYWYRQDPGQGLRLIYYSQIVNDFQKGDIAEGYSVSREKKESFPLTVTSAQKNPTAFYLCASTSGTGNEKLFFGSGTQLSVL.

V and J are TRBV6-5 and TRBJ1-6; D is possibly TRBD1 (6 bases). The ends were cut back, 4 bases at V and 8 bases at J, with 12 bases in the middle. Looked up from germline, CDR1 is MNHEY and CDR2 is SVGAGI. The CDR3 length is 14 residues. CDR3 loop: CASSFTGLDSPLHF. CDR3 DNA: TGTGCCAGCAGTTTCACAGGGTTGGATTCACCCCTCCACTTT.

In the case of this clone: In the same sample, other DNA sequences code for this CDR3. The rearrangement links TRBV6-4 to TRBJ2-3; 8 nucleotides agree with TRBD2. Germline trimming cut 2 bases from V and 3 bases from J; bases unmatched to any gene: 1. Germline V gives CDR1 MRHNA, CDR2 SNTAGT. This CDR3 contains 14 residues. The CDR3 region is CASSDRGGTDTQYF. Here the CDR3 DNA reads TGTGCCAGCAGTGACCGGGGGGGAACAGATACGCAGTATTTT.

This clone was seen a handful of times. The chain employs TRBV3-1 (or the pseudogene TRBV3-2) and TRBJ2-5; D might be TRBD2 (5 bases). V was clipped by 0 bases and J by 1 base, with 15 bases between them. CDR1 is LGHDT and CDR2 is YNNKEL in the germline V gene (reference sequence). The CDR3 consists of 17 residues. CDR3: CASSQDIGGLPQETQYF. The DNA for the CDR3 is TGTGCCAGCAGCCAAGATATAGGCGGGCTTCCCCAAGAGACCCAGTACTTC.

The rearrangement joins TRBV27 to TRBJ1-2, with 8 bases lining up with TRBD1. Germline V gene sequence: CDR1 MNHEY, CDR2 SMNVEV (reference sequence). The CDR3 loop spans 14 amino acids. With 0 bases clipped from V and 6 bases from J, the junction kept 3 bases outside the gene matches. The CDR3 here is CASSLSKTGDGYTF. DNA of the CDR3: TGTGCCAGCAGTTTATCGAAGACAGGGGATGGCTACACCTTC.

The gene calls are TRBV4-3 and TRBJ1-2; D unresolved. This CDR3 is 14 amino acids long. Germline assignment: CDR1 LGHNA and CDR2 YSLEER. Trimming pared 1 base from V and 4 bases from J, leaving 10 bases between. This CDR3 reads CASSQGSGPYGYTF. CDR3 nucleotide sequence: TGCGCCAGCAGCCAAGGCAGCGGCCCCTATGGCTACACCTTC.

This clone has just a few counts. This chain connects TRBV2 to TRBJ2-3, with D tentatively TRBD2 (6 bases). The germline V gene has CDR1 SNHLY and CDR2 FYNNEI. This CDR3 comprises 15 residues. V lost 7 bases to trimming and J lost 2 bases, with 16 bases between them. CDR3: CASNKEAGNTDTQYF. The CDR3 bases are TGTGCCAGCAACAAAGAGGCGGGGAACACAGATACGCAGTATTTT.

The gene calls are TRBV7-9 and TRBJ1-2, with D perhaps matching TRBD1 (5 bases). Germline assignment: CDR1 SEHNR and CDR2 FQNEAQ (reference sequence). Trimming left V 5 bases short and J 3 bases short, with 13 bases between. The CDR3 is made up of 14 amino acids. CDR3 bases: TGTGCCAGCAGCCCCAGCGGGGGGTACTATGGCTACACCTTC. It is translated as CASSPSGGYYGYTF.

By sample share, this clone is large. J is TRBJ1-2 and V is TRBV4-3, with D possibly matching TRBD1 (5 bases). The V gene's germline CDR1 is LGHNA and CDR2 YSLEER. With 4 bases removed from V and 7 bases from J, the gap between germline ends came to 22 bases. The CDR3 covers 16 residues. DNA for the CDR3: TGCGCCAGCAGCCTTCAAACCGACAGTCTGGCGAGTGGCTACACCTTC. Its translation: CASSLQTDSLASGYTF.

This sequence joins TRBV2 and TRBJ2-1; D might be TRBD1 (6 bases). CDR1 and CDR2 from the germline V gene are SNHLY and FYNNEI. The CDR3 consists of 11 residues. Trimming shortened V by 8 bases and J by 7 bases, and 9 bases separated the two germline ends. The CDR3: CASAGTNEQFF. The CDR3 DNA sequence: TGTGCCAGCGCCGGGACAAATGAGCAGTTCTTC.

The chain couples TRBV6-2 or TRBV6-3 to TRBJ2-1, with 10 bases lining up with TRBD2. CDR1 is MNHEY, CDR2 SVGEGT, per germline. After removal of 2 bases from V and 8 bases from J, the junction contained 3 bases not matched to a gene. The CDR3 spans 14 residues. CDR3 nucleotide sequence: TGTGCCAGCAGTTACCGTAGCGGGGGGCATGAGCAGTTCTTC. Amino acids: CASSYRSGGHEQFF.

The V and J genes are TRBV6-5 and TRBJ2-1, with D perhaps TRBD2 (6 bases). Trimming took 0 bases from V and 9 from J, leaving 6 bases between them. CDR1 is MNHEY, CDR2 SVGAGI, per germline. The CDR3 totals 12 residues. This CDR3 reads CASSYSEGEQFF. The CDR3 nucleotides are TGTGCCAGCAGTTACTCGGAGGGTGAGCAGTTCTTC.

The chain employs TRBV4-2 and TRBJ1-1, with D uncertain. The CDR3 sequence is 15 residues long. Germline CDR1 reads LGHNA; CDR2 reads YNFKEQ. V lost 0 bases to trimming and J lost 1 base, with 9 bases between them. The CDR3 loop is CASSQDGVSNTEAFF. In nucleotides, the CDR3 is TGTGCCAGCAGCCAAGATGGGGTTTCGAACACTGAAGCTTTCTTT.

The rearrangement uses TRBV9 and TRBJ2-3, with 7 nucleotides matching TRBD2. CDR1 and CDR2 (germline): SGDLS, YYNGEE. J lost 2 bases, V lost 0 bases, and 3 bases had no gene match. The CDR3 runs to 15 residues. CDR3 region: CASSVGGRATDTQYF. The CDR3 DNA reads TGTGCCAGCAGCGTAGGGGGGAGGGCCACAGATACGCAGTATTTT.

The rearrangement links TRBV6-1 to TRBJ2-6, with D unresolved. The CDR3 loop spans 15 amino acids. Trimming took off 1 base at V and 0 bases at J, with 4 bases between the two ends. CDR1 and CDR2 (germline): MNHNS, SASEGT. CDR3 in DNA: TGTGCCAGCAGTGAAGGGGGCTCTGGGGCCAACGTCCTGACTTTC. This sequence encodes CASSEGGSGANVLTF.

This clone was seen a few times. Other DNA variants within this sample encode the same CDR3. The chain carries TRBV6-5 and TRBJ2-7; possibly TRBD1 for D (6 bases). The CDR3 contains 12 residues. V was clipped by 3 bases and J by 6 bases, with 9 bases between them. The germline CDR1 and CDR2 sequences are MNHEY and SVGAGI. The CDR3 loop is CASSYVGGEQYF. The CDR3 DNA follows: TGTGCCAGCAGTTATGTAGGGGGCGAGCAGTACTTC.

This chain joins TRBV7-9 and TRBJ2-2; TRBD2 matches at 13 bases. Germline V gene sequence: CDR1 SEHNR, CDR2 FQNEAQ (reference sequence). CDR3 length: 17 residues. The V and J ends lost 4 bases and 2 bases, in that order; junction bases with no gene match: 4. The CDR3 coding sequence is TGTGCCAGCAGCTGGACTAGCGGGGGAGTAAACACCGGGGAGCTGTTTTTT. Its protein product is CASSWTSGGVNTGELFF.

Here the CDR3 reads CASSILTLKETQYF. CDR3 DNA: TGTGCCAGCAGCATCCTTACCTTAAAGGAGACCCAGTACTTC. This chain uses TRBV6-5 with TRBJ2-5; no clear D gene. Germline CDR1 and CDR2: MNHEY and SVGAGI. Trimming stripped 6 bases from V and 5 bases from J, with 16 bases between. The CDR3 covers 14 residues.